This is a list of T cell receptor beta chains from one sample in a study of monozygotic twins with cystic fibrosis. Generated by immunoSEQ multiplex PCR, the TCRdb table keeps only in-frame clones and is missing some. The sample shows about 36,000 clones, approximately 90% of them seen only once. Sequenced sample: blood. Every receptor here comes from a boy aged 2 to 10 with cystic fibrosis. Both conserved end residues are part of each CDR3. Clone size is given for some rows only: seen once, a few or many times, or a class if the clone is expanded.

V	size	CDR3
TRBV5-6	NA	CASSALELGGYTF
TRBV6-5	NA	CASSIPGREAFF
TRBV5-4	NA	CAIVSGGPGTDTQYF
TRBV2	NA	CASSEANQPQHF
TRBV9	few	CASSVNVWANTEAFF
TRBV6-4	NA	CASKEAGGPADTQYF
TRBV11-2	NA	CASSLAREEGEQYF
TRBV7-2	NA	CASSLGLESYTF
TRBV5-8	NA	CASSLRLGNSNQPQHF
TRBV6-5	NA	CASSPSGRGYGYTF
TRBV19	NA	CASKGAYEQYF
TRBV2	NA	CASKVEDSSYEQYF
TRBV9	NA	CASSGTSSSYEQYF
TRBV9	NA	CASSVGGTGNTEAFF
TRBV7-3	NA	CASSLTGEGTDTQYF
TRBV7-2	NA	CASSLEADNQPQHF
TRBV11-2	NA	CASSFKVNSGNTIYF
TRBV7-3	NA	CASSTPGGRDTQYF
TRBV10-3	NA	CAIRTEVGVAAEAFF
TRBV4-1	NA	CASSQPRLPEKLFF
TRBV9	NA	CASSVPGVGGANEQFF
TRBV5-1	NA	CASSERQGQYNEQFF
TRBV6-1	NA	CASSAWDTGELFF
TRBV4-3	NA	CASSQDGGLVGEAFF
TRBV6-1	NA	CASSEVAPAQNTEAFF
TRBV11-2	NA	CASSPPPGSGTEAFF
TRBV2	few	CASSGWGNTEAFF
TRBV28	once	CASRDQTGKTYGYTF
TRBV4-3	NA	CASSQSAGGRGHIQYF
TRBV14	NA	CASSQGRGWGGYTF
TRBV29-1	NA	CSVEEAGGNEKLFF
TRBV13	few	CASSPQGQSNEKLFF
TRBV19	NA	CASSERATNYGYTF
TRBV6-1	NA	CASRTTGSYEQYF
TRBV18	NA	CASSPRSSGVMPSTDTQYF
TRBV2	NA	CASSEGAVGEKLFF
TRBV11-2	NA	CASSLGLESYTF
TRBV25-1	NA	CASSYTGTGDTEAFF
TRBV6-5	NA	CASNAEGNTEAFF
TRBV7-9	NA	CASSLDGLENTIYF
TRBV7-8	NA	CASSPSGGVFREQYF
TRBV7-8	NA	CASSAGQIYGYTF
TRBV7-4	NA	CASSSCTGSLGYGYTF
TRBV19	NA	CASRASGHTDTQYF
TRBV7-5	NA	CARKYRDKNSPLHF
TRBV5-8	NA	CASSLKTGHTNTEAFF
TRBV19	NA	CASSIGGYFPNTEAFF
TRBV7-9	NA	CASSFETMSDTQYF
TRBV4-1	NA	CASSRQGTGGDEQFF
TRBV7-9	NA	CASSVGTGGVIGYTF
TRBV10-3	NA	CAISGTSGTDTQYF
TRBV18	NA	CASSPVRPTNLGNTIYF